The rows below give T cell receptor beta chains drawn from one sample of a study of T cells expressing NK-cell markers. Following a re-call of the 5' RACE reads, TCRdb has one entry per CDR3 protein and lacks DNA. The repertoire table contains some 460,000 distinct CDR3 sequences. The sequencing sample was made of blood T cells: a sorted CD56 or NKG2C T cell subset, CD4+ or CD8+ T cells, or bulk PBMC T cells (not recorded which). Source of these receptors: a woman aged 45-59 years in good health. Each CDR3 is given with its conserved first and last residue. Each record gives: V gene, J gene, CDR3 protein.

>TRBV10-3|TRBJ2-5
CAISDSRQGKGETQYF
>TRBV7-9|TRBJ2-1
CASSFMSGRAVYNEQFF
>TRBV20-1|TRBJ2-1
CSALAASYNEQFF
>TRBV7-9|TRBJ2-3
CASSSGPGGDTQYF
>TRBV12-3/TRBV12-4|TRBJ1-1
CASSFSAGVEAFF
>TRBV6-6|TRBJ2-7
CASSPRGPSEQYF
>TRBV12-3/TRBV12-4|TRBJ1-2
CASSSGYGYTF
>TRBV9|TRBJ1-1
CASSALGGGTEAFF
>TRBV3-1|TRBJ2-2
CASSFLAGAGELFF
>TRBV28|TRBJ1-1
CASIVGKGFTEAFF
>TRBV19|TRBJ2-3
CASSTRTSAGEKYF
>TRBV9|TRBJ2-3
CASSVLTSGGSDTQYF
>TRBV12-3/TRBV12-4|TRBJ1-1
CASSLSALLGAFF
>TRBV6-1|TRBJ1-5
CASSLGVLYQPQHF
>TRBV7-6|TRBJ2-3
CASSILAGGNTQYF
>TRBV3-1|TRBJ1-5
CASSRDRNQPQHF
>TRBV12-3/TRBV12-4|TRBJ1-1
CASSHGTAEAFF
>TRBV28|TRBJ1-1
CASSSGGGILRGTEAFF
>TRBV2|TRBJ2-5
CASSGPEETQYF
>TRBV3-1|TRBJ1-3
CASSQDRTVGNTIYF